This TCR beta chain derives from a study of cytomegalovirus exposure and HLA in healthy donors (dated by TCRdb to the late 2010s). General notes on the study: According to an earlier analysis of 587 of the donors, 200 million or so T cells yielded over 90 million unique TCR beta sequences and approximately 300 Gb of sequence data. An early release that covered 640 HLA-typed donors contained approximately 290 gigabases of sequencing data and about 84 million unique TCR sequences. The genetic ancestry cluster associated with self-reported Caucasian donors included 81% of the roughly 390 genotyped donors. The study aimed to test whether signatures of past pathogen exposure could be identified by cataloging public T cell receptors. The study profiled the T cell repertoires of about 640 subjects by immunosequencing and related them to cytomegalovirus serostatus. Besides the first cohort of hundreds of subjects, a separate validation cohort made up of 120 different subjects was used. High-throughput TCR immunosequencing, statistical association of individual TCRs with disease status, and machine learning were combined to predict cytomegalovirus infection status. In a later analysis, previously published TCR beta repertoires from 670 or so donors were re-analyzed and high-resolution HLA genotyping was added so that TCR occurrence patterns could be studied. Rather than using new phenotypic data, the later analysis identified candidate immune exposures from TCR beta sequences and from how often those sequences occurred across donors. To decide whether each TCR beta V gene segment behaved as functional or pseudogenic, an earlier analysis of some 580 of the donors relied on high-throughput TCR beta sequencing. Donor age, sex, ethnicity and CMV serostatus were collected together with the repertoire data. In a later genetic analysis, genome-wide SNP genotypes for about three fifths of the roughly 670 donors were used, and that subset was treated as a discovery cohort. All discovery cohort repertoires had been generated on a single sequencing platform. Both class I and class II loci were covered by HLA typing, at four-digit resolution. Typing coverage varied by locus: roughly 620-630 donors for A, B, C, DRB1 and DQB1; approximately 500 for DQA1; nearly 610 for DPA1; roughly 450 for DPB1. Roughly 5 DR-DQ haplotypes were treated as single units for association and clustering because of strong linkage in the cohort. Among roughly 400 genotyped donors of the cohort, an average of around 250,000 unique TCR beta nucleotide sequences was sequenced per donor, of which roughly 18% were non-productive.

The cohort comprised several hundred healthy bone marrow donors. All cohort members were sampled while nominally healthy, although unrecorded immune exposures were likely present. The donor tested CMV seronegative and was one of the 352 seronegative cohort members. Each donor provided a peripheral blood sample, and peripheral blood mononuclear cells were used for TCR beta sequencing. The Qiagen DNeasy Blood Extraction Kit was used to extract genomic DNA from the blood cell samples. Cut back by 5 bases and 1 base, the V and J ends lie 20 bases apart. Taken from cysteine to phenylalanine, the CDR3 has 17 residues. Only CDR3 DNA is held: 51 bases, read in frame from base 1. The germline V gene sets CDR1 to SGHAT and CDR2 to FQNNGV. About this clone itself: Which antigen it targets is not known. The input lacks base qualities; no much larger clone sits a single base away.

What the work shows at the level of the full study, not this receptor alone: Because the 87-base-pair reads could not distinguish some IMGT-functional V segments, including TRBV6-2 and TRBV6-3, those segments were excluded. Several of the top co-occurrence clusters appeared to be linked to parvovirus B19, influenza, CMV and Epstein-Barr virus, according to a later analysis. A later analysis found that most CMV-associated TCR beta chains appeared HLA-restricted, with HLA associations seemingly driven largely by CMV exposure. Linkage disequilibrium might explain the correlated functional status among segregating V segments, but an unknown experimental factor could not be ruled out. In a later analysis, the rate of TCR association differed among HLA loci, with DRB1 alleles having the most associated TCRs and HLA-C alleles having the fewest. HLA typing was unavailable for some donors at each locus, so association tests used only the typed subset. In an earlier analysis of some 640 of the donors, most TCR beta V segments were observed in productive rearrangements about 90% or about 30% of the time, broadly matching IMGT annotations. Presence/absence analyses assumed roughly uniform sequencing depth across donors, an assumption that may not hold. In a later analysis, HLA-associated TCR beta chains were found to be more clonally expanded and to have lower generation probabilities than equally common non-associated chains. The study listed 170 or so TCR beta chains as associated with cytomegalovirus. When HLA alleles, especially DR and DQ, strongly co-occurred, TCR associations were difficult to assign to individual alleles. A further reported finding was that TCR beta sequences accurately predicted the HLA-A and HLA-B alleles for most subjects in the first cohort. In vitro tests confirmed that three of the cytomegalovirus-associated TCR beta chains recognize cytomegalovirus antigens. While some public TCRs were present in many individuals, most TCR sequences turned up only very rarely across donors. The classifier was reported to diagnose cytomegalovirus status with high specificity and sensitivity in both the original and validation cohorts. A later genetic analysis reported fewer N-insertions in productive TCRs among donors in an Asian-associated ancestry cluster than the approximately 700-donor mean. It was suggested by the authors that the approach could potentially be generalized to other disease states and immunological phenotypes. CMV serostatus was the only immune exposure information available for the cohort. At a false discovery rate of 0.05, a later analysis linked about 17,000 TCR beta sequences to specific HLA alleles. Only TCR beta chains were sequenced in this cohort, and the absence of alpha or paired-chain data limited detectable features. Because counts were too low, some 17 rarely observed V segments, including chromosome 9 orphons, were excluded from the earlier analysis of several hundred of the donors. A cluster of highly shared sequence variants was judged likely to represent a technical artifact of the sequencing pipeline. In a later genetic analysis, a missense DCLRE1C variant was associated with V-gene and J-gene trimming of TCR beta chains, and the association was replicated in an independent cohort.

The protocol used for the library was the immunoSEQ multiplex PCR assay. For the multiplex PCR, a mixture combining 60 forward primers for TCR Vbeta segments and 13 reverse primers for TCR Jbeta segments was used. Amplification of the CDR3 region of rearranged TCR beta genes was performed with a multiplex PCR assay on genomic DNA. The amplified TCR beta libraries were sequenced on the Illumina HiSeq System as 87-base-pair reads. The authors' pipeline ran thus. In a later analysis, tens of millions of unique TCR beta chains were counted across the 690 or so repertoires, and approximately 11 million of these chains were shared by at least two donors. A nearest-neighbor algorithm error-corrected the raw reads and collapsed the reads into unique sequences, merging closely related sequences to remove PCR and sequencing errors. Alignment of CDR3 sequences to IMGT reference sequences was used to assign V, D and J gene segments. For a sequence to be retained, a match of at least six nucleotides was required to both a V gene segment and a J gene segment. Rearrangements were called productive when the CDR3 lacked stop codons and stayed in frame with V and J; all others were non-productive. CDR3 was defined according to IMGT convention as the region running from the second conserved V-encoded cysteine to the conserved J-encoded phenylalanine. In an earlier analysis of 587 of the donors, sequences lacking an unambiguous match to a single V gene segment were excluded. In an earlier analysis of some 590 of the donors, a V segment was called functional when productive rearrangements were above 56.7%, and segregating when the standard deviation between donors exceeded 5%. A statistical classification framework was built for diagnosing cytomegalovirus status from the catalog of TCR beta chain sequences. In a later analysis, V and J genes were assigned by comparing TCR nucleotide sequences against IMGT/GENE-DB human TR gene sequences. A later analysis assigned CDR3 sequences and most-parsimonious VDJ recombination scenarios with the TCRdist pipeline. In a later analysis, each TCR beta chain was defined by its CDR3 amino acid sequence together with its V-gene family, and reads without a unique V-gene family were excluded. To address suspected cross-contamination and a sequencing artifact, a later analysis removed under 600 highly shared, low-generation-probability nucleotide sequences. For each public chain, a later analysis derived a clonal expansion index from normalized ranks of inferred template counts within each repertoire. In a later analysis, generation probabilities were computed using a VDJ recombination model fitted to out-of-frame rearrangements, and the results were checked against IGoR. In a later analysis, TCR-TCR, TCR-HLA and TCR-CMV co-occurrence was scored with hypergeometric tests, and a repertoire-size bias correction was applied to TCR pairs. A later analysis estimated false discovery rates by permuting HLA or CMV assignments 20 times. In a later analysis, co-occurring TCRs were grouped using DBSCAN, with TCRdist sequence similarity added in when clustering inside HLA-allele-positive subsets. Repertoires with fewer than 30,000 or more than 120,000 public chains, plus five repertoires with anomalous nucleotide sharing, were excluded from co-occurrence clustering. TCRdb carries this immuneACCESS record with in-frame sequences only. Its versions omit some clonotypes, under half of them owing to an unresolved V gene in the studies checked, with the rest unexplained. V, J and clone size reflect that table, while D and trimming were determined from the DNA. The table for this sample lists around 150,000 clones; roughly 76% of them were counted only once. Over 1.1% of the sample is held by the ten biggest clonotypes.

The chain uses TRBV11-2 and TRBJ1-1; the D gene is perhaps TRBD1, from 6 matching bases. The source is a man aged 55 to 70 in good health and CMV-seronegative. What was sequenced was PBMCs. The CDR3 reads as follows: CASSVARGGRGNTEAFF. The sequenced DNA: TGTGCCAGCAGCGTAGCGCGGGGGGGCCGGGGGAACACTGAAGCTTTCTTT.